One sample yielded the 9 T cell receptor beta chains listed below, sequenced in a study of T-cell reconstitution after alpha-beta-depleted transplantation in children. Unique molecular identifiers were incorporated when the TCRbeta library was constructed. Each CDR3 protein is one row after TCRdb ran MiXCR on the PCR reads. The sample gives hundreds of thousands of distinct CDR3 sequences, around 16% of which show up once; 0.8% to 1.1% is in the top ten. The sequencing used PBMCs from the stem cell graft donor, collected from the stem cell graft. The source of these receptors is a human donor who donated a stem cell graft to a child with acute myeloid leukemia.

The sample holds a few counts of this clonotype. The CDR3 bases are TGTGCCAGCAGCTTTACATTAGACAGGGAGAATGGCTACACCTTC. Amino acid sequence: CASSFTLDRENGYTF. The V call is TRBV7-2, the J call TRBJ1-2, with TRBD1 matching 7 bases. Germline CDR1 reads SGHTA; CDR2 reads FQGNSA. Trimming cost V 3 bases and J 6 bases; bases outside gene matches: 10. This CDR3 is built from 15 residues.

In its sample, this clonotype was seen many times. This rearrangement joins TRBV4-2 to TRBJ2-1; TRBD2 matches at 8 bases. The V segment lost 0 bases and the J segment 7 bases; nucleotides outside the gene matches: 8. The CDR3 totals 16 residues. CDR1 and CDR2 from the germline V gene are LGHNA and YNFKEQ. The CDR3 loop is CASSQEAGTRGNEQFF. CDR3 coding DNA: TGTGCCAGCAGCCAAGAGGCCGGGACTAGAGGTAATGAGCAGTTCTTC.

This clonotype occurred a few times. This chain uses TRBV2 with TRBJ1-1; maybe TRBD1 (6 bases). The length of the CDR3 is 15 residues. The germline gives CDR1 SNHLY, CDR2 FYNNEI. The V end was cut by 4 bases, the J end by 1 base, with 13 bases between. The CDR3: CASSVGKGGNTEAFF. Here the CDR3 DNA reads TGTGCCAGCAGTGTGGGCAAGGGGGGGAACACTGAAGCTTTCTTT.

This clonotype has ten or more counts. CDR3 loop: CASGQKNTEAFF. DNA for the CDR3: TGCGCCAGCGGACAGAAGAACACTGAAGCTTTCTTT. The V gene is TRBV10-1, the J gene TRBJ1-1, with a weak D call TRBD1 (6 bases). The CDR3 has 12 residues. Germline lookup yields CDR1 WNHNN and CDR2 SYGVQD (reference sequence). V dropped 8 bases and J dropped 1 base, with 8 bases sitting between them.

At least ten counts were recorded for this clonotype. This chain uses TRBV27 with TRBJ2-7; weak D call: TRBD2 (7 bases). This CDR3 contains 13 residues. With 8 bases removed from V and 4 bases from J, the gap between germline ends came to 15 bases. Looked up from germline, CDR1 is MNHEY and CDR2 is SMNVEV (reference sequence). The CDR3 is CASPGLGTYEQYV. DNA of the CDR3: TGTGCCAGCCCTGGACTAGGGACATACGAGCAGTACGTC.

The genes are TRBV18 and TRBJ1-5, with TRBD1 matching over 11 bases. The germline V gene has CDR1 KGHSH and CDR2 LQKENI. The CDR3 covers 16 residues. V shed 0 bases and J 6 bases; nucleotides not matched to a gene: 4. The CDR3 loop reads CASSPPGTGGVQPQHF. CDR3 bases: TGTGCCAGCTCACCACCCGGGACAGGGGGAGTTCAGCCCCAGCATTTT.

This clonotype was picked up a small number of times. The CDR3 reads CSVAQGGTTNEKLFF. CDR3 bases: TGCAGCGTTGCTCAGGGGGGGACAACTAATGAAAAACTGTTTTTT. V usage is TRBV29-1 and J usage is TRBJ1-4; 7 bases are a match to TRBD1. This CDR3 has 15 amino acids. The germline V gene encodes CDR1 SQVTM and CDR2 ANQGSEA. J was trimmed by 0 bases and V by 4 bases; bases with no gene match: 5.

The chain employs TRBV20-1 and TRBJ2-2; D may be TRBD1 (6 bases). Germline loops: CDR1 DFQATT, CDR2 SNEGSKA (reference sequence). V dropped 3 bases and J dropped 0 bases, with 11 bases sitting between them. This CDR3 has 15 amino acids. For the CDR3, the DNA is TGCAGTGCTAGGACGGGACAAACGAACACCGGGGAGCTGTTTTTT. Translating it yields CSARTGQTNTGELFF.

This sequence joins TRBV5-1 and TRBJ2-5; D ambiguous. V shed 0 bases and J shed 5 bases, with 11 bases lying between them. Germline V gives CDR1 SGHRS, CDR2 YFSETQ. The CDR3 contains 14 residues. The CDR3 region is CASSLGRVTETQYF. CDR3 nucleotides: TGCGCCAGCAGCTTGGGGAGAGTGACGGAGACCCAGTACTTC.